Listed here are 12 T cell receptor beta chains from one sample, sequenced in a study of regulatory T cells in long-lasting Graves disease. The time point was: newly diagnosed GD, antithyroid drugs for less than 3 months. RNA isolated from PBMCs was used to make the TCR library. Combining iRepertoire HTBI primers with Arm-PCR of CDR3 regions, the authors built TCR beta libraries. TCRdb called the multiplex PCR reads again in MiXCR, with one record for every CDR3 protein. The sample has about 500,000 distinct CDR3 sequences, roughly 17% seen once. These data were also filed under a second study, of T cells in Graves' hyperthyroidism and ophthalmopathy.

Sequencing used peripheral blood mononuclear cells (PBMCs), obtained at new diagnosis, from a patient treated with antithyroid drugs. These receptors came from a man aged 40-49 years with Graves disease.

The sample holds many counts of this clonotype. V and J are TRBV30 and TRBJ2-7, with 9 bases fitting TRBD2. With V trimmed by 0 bases and J by 1 base, 7 bases remained unmatched. Germline V CDR1 and CDR2: GTSNPN, SVGIG (reference sequence). This CDR3 has 16 amino acids. CDR3 amino acids: CAWSVPTSGSSYEQYF. In DNA form, the CDR3 reads TGTGCCTGGAGTGTACCAACTAGCGGGTCTTCCTACGAGCAGTACTTC. Based on the CDR3 plus reference TRBV30 and TRBJ2-7, the full variable domain is SQTIHQWPATLVQPVGSPLSLECTVEGTSNPNLYWYRQAAGRGLQLLFYSVGIGQISSEVPQNLSASRPQDRQFILSSKKLLLSDSGFYLCAWSVPTSGSSYEQYFGPGTRLTVT.

The chain uses TRBV20-1 and TRBJ2-7; 7 bases fit TRBD1. The length of the CDR3 is 15 residues. The V gene end was trimmed by 6 bases and the J gene end by 3 bases; junction bases not matched to a gene: 14. Germline-derived CDR1 and CDR2 are DFQATT and SNEGSKA (reference sequence). The CDR3, as DNA: TGCAGTGCCAGGATTTACAGGGGTGGAAACTACGAGCAGTACTTC. It specifies CSARIYRGGNYEQYF.

The V and J genes are TRBV9 and TRBJ2-1; 8 nucleotides match TRBD2. This CDR3 has 14 amino acids. Germline V gives CDR1 SGDLS, CDR2 YYNGEE. Germline trimming cut 0 bases from V and 9 bases from J; bases unmatched to any gene: 5. CDR3 bases: TGTGCCAGCAGCGTAGGATTAGCGGGAATTGAGCAGTTCTTC. Encoded protein: CASSVGLAGIEQFF.

This chain connects TRBV24-1 to TRBJ2-1; TRBD2 aligns across 10 bases. The germline CDR1 and CDR2 sequences are KGHDR and SFDVKD. This CDR3 has 15 residues. J lost 6 bases, V lost 3 bases, and 4 bases had no gene match. The CDR3 loop reads CATSDPSGRANEQFF. As DNA, the CDR3 is TGTGCCACCAGTGATCCCAGCGGGAGGGCCAATGAGCAGTTCTTC.

This chain uses TRBV5-1 with TRBJ2-1; 14 nucleotides match TRBD2. Germline values: CDR1 SGHRS, CDR2 YFSETQ. The CDR3 contains 16 residues. The V and J ends lost 3 bases and 8 bases, in that order; junction bases with no gene match: 7. The CDR3 DNA is TGCGCCAGCAGCTGGGGACTAGCGGGGGTACGCGATGAGCAGTTCTTC. Its protein product is CASSWGLAGVRDEQFF.

This clonotype was seen ten or more times. The chain links TRBV12-3 or TRBV12-4 to TRBJ2-5; 10 bases are shared with TRBD2. The V segment lost 3 bases and the J segment 5 bases; nucleotides outside the gene matches: 9. The CDR3 runs to 16 residues. Here the CDR3 reads CASSLMTSGRLETQYF. CDR3 coding DNA: TGTGCCAGCAGTTTGATGACTAGCGGGCGCTTGGAGACCCAGTACTTC.

This chain connects TRBV29-1 to TRBJ2-2; 8 bases match TRBD1. The CDR3 totals 15 residues. V was clipped by 5 bases and J by 6 bases; unmatched bases: 11. The germline gives CDR1 SQVTM, CDR2 ANQGSEA. This CDR3 reads CSVSPLDRGAGELFF. The CDR3 DNA reads TGCAGCGTTTCACCCCTAGACAGGGGAGCCGGGGAGCTGTTTTTT.

This clonotype has more than one count but fewer than ten. The chain joins TRBV6-1 to TRBJ1-2, with D possibly TRBD1 on 5 matching bases. CDR3 length equals 13 residues. The germline V gene encodes CDR1 MNHNS and CDR2 SASEGT. Trimming pared 7 bases from V and 8 bases from J, leaving 17 bases between. CDR3 sequence reads: CASTRDLGIGYTF. For the CDR3, the DNA is TGTGCCAGCACACGGGACTTGGGGATAGGCTACACCTTC.

The chain combines TRBV20-1 with TRBJ2-7; 7 bases agree with TRBD2. V gave up 6 bases and J gave up 2 bases; unmatched junction bases: 13. Germline V gene lookup returns CDR1 DFQATT and CDR2 SNEGSKA (reference sequence). The CDR3 totals 15 residues. The CDR3 coding sequence is TGCAGTGCCCCCCTAGGGAGTAGCGGGCCCTACGAGCAGTACTTC. Translated: CSAPLGSSGPYEQYF.

This clonotype was detected ten times or more. The V and J genes are TRBV18 and TRBJ1-6; D not certain. The V end was cut by 5 bases, the J end by 5 bases, with 16 bases between. The CDR3 extends over 16 amino acids. Germline V gives CDR1 KGHSH, CDR2 LQKENI. The chain's CDR3 is CASSETDRVNNSPLHF. CDR3 bases: TGTGCCAGCTCAGAGACGGACCGCGTGAATAATTCACCCCTCCACTTT.

This clonotype was detected many times. The chain couples TRBV6-2 or TRBV6-3 to TRBJ2-7; possibly TRBD1 or TRBD2 for D (5 bases each). The CDR3 contains 13 residues. The germline V and J ends were trimmed by 3 bases and 2 bases, with 8 bases remaining between them. Germline CDR1 and CDR2: MNHEY and SVGEGT. DNA for the CDR3: TGTGCCAGCAGTTATCTGGGGGCCTACGAGCAGTACTTC. Translated: CASSYLGAYEQYF.

This clonotype appeared a few times. J is TRBJ2-1 and V is TRBV29-1, with unresolved D. Germline CDR1 is SQVTM and CDR2 is ANQGSEA. The V and J ends lost 4 bases and 3 bases respectively, with 7 bases between them. The CDR3 covers 12 residues. CDR3 sequence reads: CSVGRSYNEQFF. CDR3 in DNA: TGCAGCGTTGGGCGGAGCTACAATGAGCAGTTCTTC.